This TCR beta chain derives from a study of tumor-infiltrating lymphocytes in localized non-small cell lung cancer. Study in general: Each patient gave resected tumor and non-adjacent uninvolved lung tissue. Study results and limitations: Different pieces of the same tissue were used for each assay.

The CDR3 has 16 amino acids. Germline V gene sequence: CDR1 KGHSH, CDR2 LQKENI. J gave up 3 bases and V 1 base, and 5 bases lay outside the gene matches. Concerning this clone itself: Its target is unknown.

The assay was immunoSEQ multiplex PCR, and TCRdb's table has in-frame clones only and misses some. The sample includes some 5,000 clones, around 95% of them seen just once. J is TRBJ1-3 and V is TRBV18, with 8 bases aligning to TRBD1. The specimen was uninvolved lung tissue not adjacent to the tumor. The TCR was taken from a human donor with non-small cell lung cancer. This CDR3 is CASSPLSQGVGNTIYF. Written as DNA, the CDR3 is TGTGCCAGCTCACCACTCTCACAGGGGGTTGGAAACACCATATATTTT.